The 2 T cell receptor beta chains reported below all come from one sample, sequenced in a study of T-cell reconstitution after alpha-beta-depleted transplantation in children. Preparation of the TCRbeta library involved a method that used unique molecular identifiers. One entry per CDR3 protein results from TCRdb running MiXCR on the PCR reads. The table includes about 110,000 distinct CDR3 sequences, about 6.5% detected once. The specimen comprised PBMCs, mostly from graft donor cells, sampled 360 days after TCRalphabeta/CD19-depleted stem cell transplant. These receptors all stem from a male patient between 2 and 10 years old who had a stem cell transplant for acute lymphoblastic leukemia, so the T cells may come from the graft donor.

This clonotype was detected many times. J is TRBJ1-1 and V is TRBV20-1, with a weak D call TRBD1 (6 bases). Trimming stripped 3 bases from V and 2 bases from J, with 16 bases between. Per the germline V gene, CDR1 is DFQATT and CDR2 is SNEGSKA (reference sequence). This CDR3 contains 15 residues. The CDR3 is CSASYTRQVNTEAFF. The CDR3 DNA is TGCAGTGCTAGCTACACTCGACAGGTTAACACTGAAGCTTTCTTT.

This clonotype was detected a few times. The rearrangement joins TRBV25-1 to TRBJ2-5, with D tentatively TRBD1 or TRBD2 (5 bases each). This CDR3 comprises 15 residues. CDR1 and CDR2 from the germline V gene are MGHDK and SYGVNS. Deletions cut 7 bases from V and 5 bases from J, with 20 bases between. The CDR3 sequence is CASTLRLRGRETQYF. The CDR3 DNA follows: TGTGCCAGCACCCTCAGACTGAGGGGACGGGAGACCCAGTACTTC.